The T cell receptor beta chain under discussion was sequenced for a study of T cells expressing NK-cell markers. Study-wide background: The authors sequenced eight donors, of whom seven were HCMV-seropositive and one was seronegative.

Study-wide points: Expanded clones of NKG2C+ T cells had an unclear HCMV specificity.

The CDR3 sequence is 16 residues long. Germline V gene data show CDR1 as ENHRY and CDR2 as SYGVKD. On this clonotype itself: What it binds is not known.

TCRdb reanalyzed the 5' RACE reads, giving one entry per CDR3 protein sequence and no DNA. In all, the sample yields about 260,000 distinct CDR3 sequences. Specimen: blood T cells: a sorted CD56 or NKG2C T cell subset, CD4+ or CD8+ T cells, or bulk PBMC T cells (not recorded which). J is TRBJ2-2 and V is TRBV10-3. The receptor was derived from a young man in good health. CDR3 residues: CATSSGLGSNTGELFF.